This entry features one T cell receptor (beta chain) sequence. The repertoire was sequenced with immunoSEQ multiplex PCR; TCRdb's copy has only in-frame clones and lacks some. The data show approximately 94,000 clones, roughly 83% seen once. These data belong to a study of control samples from healthy donors and cancer patients. V lost 6 bases and J 2 bases, leaving 15 bases between the germline ends. The CDR3 extends over 15 amino acids. CDR1 and CDR2 from the germline V gene are SGHTA and FQGNSA. Source material: PBMCs. This sequence was found in a man between 65 and 85 years old with lung cancer. V gene TRBV7-2 combines with J gene TRBJ2-3, with TRBD2 as a possible D gene (5 bases). CDR3 nucleotide sequence: TGTGCCAGCAGTCTCGGAGAGCGGTTCACAGATACGCAGTATTTT. This gives the protein CASSLGERFTDTQYF.